This is a list of T cell receptor beta chains from one sample in a study of spatial heterogeneity in lung cancer. In TCRdb, the 5' RACE reads were re-called with MiXCR into one record per CDR3 protein. The table has 75,000 or so distinct CDR3 sequences, 7% to 9% seen once. This material consisted of PBMCs, taken at surgery. These receptors originate from a male donor with early-stage non-small cell lung cancer. CDR3s include the opening cysteine and the closing phenylalanine or tryptophan. D genes are given only for firm matches. Some rows have no size entry. The others give once, few or many, or a class for an expanded clone.

V gene: TRBV4-2; J gene: TRBJ2-7; D gene: TRBD2; clone size: -; CDR3 protein: CASSPRPASGIYEQYF; CDR3 DNA: TGTGCCAGCAGCCCACGCCCCGCTAGCGGAATATACGAGCAGTACTTC
V gene: TRBV10-3; J gene: TRBJ2-3; D gene: -; clone size: many; CDR3 protein: CAIRGEHTDTQYF; CDR3 DNA: TGTGCCATCAGGGGAGAGCACACAGATACGCAGTATTTT
V gene: TRBV27; J gene: TRBJ2-5; D gene: -; clone size: many; CDR3 protein: CASSPLFTGGETQYF; CDR3 DNA: TGTGCCAGCAGTCCCCTCTTTACCGGAGGGGAGACCCAGTACTTC
V gene: TRBV11-2; J gene: TRBJ2-1; D gene: -; clone size: few; CDR3 protein: CASSLDGGSDEQFF; CDR3 DNA: TGTGCCAGCAGCTTAGATGGGGGCAGCGATGAGCAGTTCTTC
V gene: TRBV18; J gene: TRBJ1-1; D gene: -; clone size: -; CDR3 protein: CASSPAGTNTEAFF; CDR3 DNA: TGTGCCAGCTCACCCGCCGGGACGAACACTGAAGCTTTCTTT
V gene: TRBV29-1; J gene: TRBJ1-2; D gene: TRBD1; clone size: few; CDR3 protein: CSGSGTVYGYTF; CDR3 DNA: TGCAGCGGGAGCGGGACAGTCTATGGCTACACCTTC
V gene: TRBV7-9; J gene: TRBJ2-5; D gene: -; clone size: many; CDR3 protein: CASSSPYNRGRQETQYF; CDR3 DNA: TGTGCCAGCAGCTCGCCCTACAACCGGGGGAGGCAAGAGACCCAGTACTTC
V gene: TRBV12-3/TRBV12-4; J gene: TRBJ1-2; D gene: -; clone size: many; CDR3 protein: CASSLSSNGPYGYTF; CDR3 DNA: TGTGCCAGCAGTTTAAGTTCGAACGGTCCCTATGGCTACACCTTC
V gene: TRBV28; J gene: TRBJ2-7; D gene: TRBD2; clone size: many; CDR3 protein: CASNGGDASSYEQYF; CDR3 DNA: TGTGCCAGCAACGGGGGGGACGCATCGTCCTACGAGCAGTACTTC
V gene: TRBV10-3; J gene: TRBJ2-7; D gene: -; clone size: -; CDR3 protein: CAISEKIRVSSYEQYF; CDR3 DNA: TGTGCCATCAGTGAGAAGATCAGGGTCAGCTCCTACGAGCAGTACTTC
V gene: TRBV5-1; J gene: TRBJ2-2; D gene: TRBD2; clone size: many; CDR3 protein: CASSLGRTGGTTGELFF; CDR3 DNA: TGCGCCAGCAGCTTGGGACGAACGGGAGGTACAACCGGGGAGCTGTTTTTT